The 26 T cell receptor beta chains presented below share a single source sample, sequenced in a study of control samples from healthy donors and cancer patients. Data came from immunoSEQ multiplex PCR; TCRdb stores just in-frame clones and leaves some out. Of 120,000 or so clones listed, around 86% were seen once; the top ten hold around 9.4%. The material sequenced was blood. The receptors shown here come from a man aged 40-49 years in good health.

The genes are TRBV2 and TRBJ1-1; 8 nucleotides agree with TRBD1. CDR3 size: 13 residues. The trim removed 9 bases at V and 1 base at J, leaving 4 bases unmatched. The germline V gene encodes CDR1 SNHLY and CDR2 FYNNEI. Written as DNA, the CDR3 is TGTGCCAGGGGCAGGGGGCGGAACACTGAAGCTTTCTTT. Its protein is CARGRGRNTEAFF.

The chain employs TRBV5-1 and TRBJ1-6; D possibly corresponds to TRBD1 (6 bases). The germline V gene has CDR1 SGHRS and CDR2 YFSETQ. Trimming left V 3 bases short and J 4 bases short, with 11 bases between. The CDR3 contains 15 residues. The CDR3 coding sequence is TGCGCCAGCAGCTCGGCAGGGGATTATAATTCACCCCTCCACTTT. It codes for CASSSAGDYNSPLHF. The whole variable domain, remainder taken from reference TRBV5-1 and TRBJ1-6, is KAGVTQTPRYLIKTRGQQVTLSCSPISGHRSVSWYQQTPGQGLQFLFEYFSETQRNKGNFPGRFSGRQFSNSRSEMNVSTLELGDSALYLCASSSAGDYNSPLHFGNGTRLTVT.

The rearrangement links TRBV7-9 to TRBJ1-2, with a tentative D call TRBD1 (5 bases). V gave up 1 base and J gave up 4 bases, with 10 bases separating them. Germline values: CDR1 SEHNR, CDR2 FQNEAQ (reference sequence). CDR3 length: 14 residues. The CDR3 coding sequence is TGTGCCAGCAGCTTAGAGCAGGGTCCCTATGGCTACACCTTC. Its protein product is CASSLEQGPYGYTF.

The sample holds a few counts of this clone. V is TRBV30 and J is TRBJ1-1; D unresolved. The CDR3 has 15 residues. Germline V gene sequence: CDR1 GTSNPN, CDR2 SVGIG (reference sequence). V was cut by 4 bases and J by 0 bases, with 15 bases left in between. CDR3: CAWNAYNQVNTEAFF. In DNA, the CDR3 is TGTGCCTGGAATGCCTACAATCAGGTGAACACTGAAGCTTTCTTT.

The V call is TRBV4-1, the J call TRBJ2-7, with 8 positions matching TRBD1. Unmatched junction bases numbered 4, after V lost 1 base and J lost 2 bases. Germline V CDR1 and CDR2: MGHRA, YSYEKL. This CDR3 region has 15 residues. For the CDR3, the DNA is TGCGCCAGCAGCCAAGTTCCGACAGGGGCCTACGAGCAGTACTTC. The encoded protein is CASSQVPTGAYEQYF.

The CDR3 DNA sequence: TGTGCCAGCAAGAGACCGGGACAGAGGAACACTGAAGCTTTCTTT. Protein sequence: CASKRPGQRNTEAFF. The chain employs TRBV6-5 and TRBJ1-1; 7 nucleotides line up with TRBD1. This CDR3 is built from 15 residues. Germline V gene sequence: CDR1 MNHEY, CDR2 SVGAGI. Unmatched junction bases numbered 9, after V lost 7 bases and J lost 1 base.

Only one count was recorded for this clone. The J gene is TRBJ2-3, the V gene TRBV24-1; 13 bases are shared with TRBD2. The ends lost 4 bases at V and 0 bases at J; junction bases unmatched: 3. Per germline, CDR1 KGHDR and CDR2 SFDVKD. The CDR3 is made up of 17 amino acids. CDR3 in DNA: TGTGCCACCAGTGAGAGGACTAGCGGGAGAAGCACAGATACGCAGTATTTT. Protein product: CATSERTSGRSTDTQYF.

The table lists this clone with a few counts. The CDR3 reads CASHDRGWTEAFF. The CDR3 DNA sequence: TGTGCCAGCCACGACAGGGGGTGGACTGAAGCTTTCTTT. The rearrangement links TRBV6-1 to TRBJ1-1; 9 bases are a match to TRBD1. The CDR3 is made up of 13 amino acids. Trimming removed 8 bases from V and 5 bases from J; junction bases left unmatched: 6. CDR1 is MNHNS, CDR2 SASEGT, per germline.

The genes are TRBV29-1 and TRBJ1-1, with D possibly being TRBD1 (6 bases). V was pared by 7 bases and J by 5 bases, with 14 bases between. Germline assignment: CDR1 SQVTM and CDR2 ANQGSEA. This CDR3 contains 12 residues. CDR3 loop: CSAEQGGTEAFF. The CDR3 DNA reads as TGCAGCGCAGAACAGGGCGGGACTGAAGCTTTCTTT.

This sequence joins TRBV11-2 and TRBJ1-2, with D possibly being TRBD1 (6 bases). The CDR3 has 16 residues. The V gene lost 1 base and the J gene lost 0 bases, with 12 bases spanning the gap. Germline CDR1 is SGHAT and CDR2 is FQNNGV. The CDR3 spells CASSLGLDRSNYGYTF. CDR3 sequence (DNA): TGTGCCAGCAGCTTAGGGTTGGACAGATCTAACTATGGCTACACCTTC.

V and J are TRBV7-6 and TRBJ1-3, with 8 bases that match TRBD1. CDR1 is SGHVS, CDR2 FNYEAQ, per germline. The ends lost 4 bases at V and 5 bases at J; junction bases unmatched: 19. The CDR3 totals 19 residues. CDR3 loop: CASSSPWTGLGPERNTIYF. Here the CDR3 DNA reads TGTGCCAGCAGCTCCCCCTGGACAGGGTTGGGCCCAGAGAGAAACACCATATATTTT.

CDR3 sequence reads: CASSAAGQGNEQYF. CDR3 coding DNA: TGTGCCAGCTCAGCTGCGGGACAGGGTAACGAGCAGTACTTC. This chain links TRBV18 with TRBJ2-7, with 9 bases that match TRBD1. The CDR3 runs to 14 residues. With 5 bases clipped from V and 5 bases from J, the junction kept 7 bases outside the gene matches. Per germline, CDR1 KGHSH and CDR2 LQKENI.

This clone has a handful of counts. The V gene is TRBV5-5, the J gene TRBJ1-2, with 11 bases aligning to TRBD1. The V gene's germline CDR1 is SGHKS and CDR2 YYEKEE (reference sequence). The CDR3 consists of 14 residues. The V segment lost 6 bases and the J segment 8 bases; nucleotides outside the gene matches: 9. The chain's CDR3 is CASTTDRGLKGYTF. CDR3 in DNA: TGTGCCAGCACCACGGACAGGGGGCTTAAGGGCTACACCTTC.

The V gene is TRBV15, the J gene TRBJ1-6; no clear D gene. Looked up from germline, CDR1 is LNHNV and CDR2 is YYDKDF (reference sequence). This CDR3 spans 16 amino acids. The V end lost 0 bases, the J end lost 7 bases, and 13 bases lay between the germline ends. The CDR3 reads CATSRDGQAGNSPLHF. The CDR3 DNA is TGTGCCACCAGCAGAGATGGGCAGGCCGGGAATTCACCCCTCCACTTT.

The chain employs TRBV7-9 and TRBJ1-3, with D perhaps TRBD1 (5 bases). Germline V gives CDR1 SEHNR, CDR2 FQNEAQ (reference sequence). V lost 3 bases, J lost 0 bases, and 6 bases lay in between. The length of the CDR3 is 14 residues. The CDR3 DNA reads as TGTGCCAGCAGCTTGACAGTCTCTGGAAACACCATATATTTT. It codes for CASSLTVSGNTIYF.

The chain combines TRBV5-1 with TRBJ1-4; D is ambiguous. The CDR3 length is 14 residues. Germline-derived CDR1 and CDR2 are SGHRS and YFSETQ. V was pared by 0 bases and J by 6 bases, with 9 bases between. The CDR3, as DNA: TGCGCCAGCAGCTTGGCCTCAGAGGATGAAAAACTGTTTTTT. Protein product: CASSLASEDEKLFF.

The chain recombines TRBV6-5 with TRBJ1-1, with D possibly matching TRBD1 (6 bases). Germline V CDR1 and CDR2: MNHEY, SVGAGI. This CDR3 has 14 residues. V was pared by 5 bases and J by 0 bases, with 10 bases between. CDR3 DNA sequence: TGTGCCAGCAGTAAGGGGGTCATGAACACTGAAGCTTTCTTT. Its protein product is CASSKGVMNTEAFF.

The chain links TRBV7-2 to TRBJ1-2, with a tentative D call TRBD1 (6 bases). CDR1 is SGHTA, CDR2 FQGNSA, per germline. This CDR3 is built from 16 residues. Trimming took 1 base from V and 8 from J, leaving 20 bases between them. CDR3 sequence (DNA): TGTGCCAGCAGCTTAGGGGTCGGACAGAGTACTGCGGGCTACACCTTC. Protein product: CASSLGVGQSTAGYTF.

The V gene is TRBV7-7, the J gene TRBJ2-5; 10 bases are shared with TRBD1. Germline V gene data show CDR1 as SSHAT and CDR2 as FNYEAQ (reference sequence). Unmatched junction bases numbered 5, after V lost 3 bases and J lost 4 bases. The CDR3 covers 15 residues. The CDR3 loop reads CASSFPGQGTETQYF. In DNA form, the CDR3 reads TGTGCCAGCAGCTTCCCGGGACAGGGGACAGAGACCCAGTACTTC.

The V call is TRBV3-1 (or the pseudogene TRBV3-2), the J call TRBJ2-3; 13 bases map to TRBD2. CDR1 is LGHDT and CDR2 is YNNKEL in the germline V gene (reference sequence). This CDR3 spans 18 amino acids. The V segment lost 1 base and the J segment 4 bases; nucleotides outside the gene matches: 8. The CDR3 loop reads CASSQAPGLAGSADTQYF. CDR3 nucleotides: TGTGCCAGCAGCCAAGCTCCGGGACTAGCGGGGAGCGCAGATACGCAGTATTTT.

This sequence joins TRBV7-9 and TRBJ2-5; D call uncertain. CDR1 SEHNR and CDR2 FQNEAQ come from the germline V gene (reference sequence). This CDR3 region has 12 residues. Trimming removed 5 bases at V and 5 bases at J, with 9 bases between. The CDR3 region is CASSVLVETQYF. In DNA form, the CDR3 reads TGTGCCAGCAGCGTATTAGTGGAGACCCAGTACTTC.

This chain uses TRBV6-2 or TRBV6-3 with TRBJ2-1, with 10 bases aligning to TRBD2. Per germline, CDR1 MNHEY and CDR2 SVGEGT. This CDR3 contains 15 residues. Trimming took 5 bases from V and 3 from J; bases not matched to a gene: 4. CDR3 sequence (DNA): TGTGCCAGCAGTCAAGGACTAGCGGACTACAATGAGCAGTTCTTC. Translation gives CASSQGLADYNEQFF.

J is TRBJ2-1 and V is TRBV3-1 (or the pseudogene TRBV3-2), with D perhaps matching TRBD2 (5 bases). The CDR3 contains 15 residues. V lost 1 base and J lost 3, with 10 bases in between. Germline values: CDR1 LGHDT, CDR2 YNNKEL (reference sequence). This chain's CDR3 is CASSQALGVYNEQFF. CDR3 DNA: TGTGCCAGCAGCCAAGCCCTCGGGGTCTACAATGAGCAGTTCTTC.

This chain joins TRBV6-5 and TRBJ2-2; D gene ambiguous. The germline CDR1 and CDR2 sequences are MNHEY and SVGAGI. The CDR3 loop spans 13 amino acids. Trimming removed 4 bases from V and 5 bases from J, with 8 bases in between. Here the CDR3 DNA reads TGTGCCAGCAGTTTGACGGTAACCGGGGAGCTGTTTTTT. Translated: CASSLTVTGELFF.

The chain couples TRBV7-9 to TRBJ2-7, with 9 nucleotides matching TRBD2. This CDR3 has 15 residues. Germline CDR1 and CDR2: SEHNR and FQNEAQ (reference sequence). The V gene end was trimmed by 5 bases and the J gene end by 4 bases; junction bases not matched to a gene: 9. The CDR3 sequence: CASSAGGGAAYEQYF. The CDR3 nucleotides are TGTGCCAGCAGCGCGGGCGGGGGGGCCGCGTACGAGCAGTACTTC.

This clone came up a few times. The rearrangement joins TRBV7-2 to TRBJ2-1; D is possibly TRBD2 (6 bases). The V end was cut by 2 bases, the J end by 3 bases, with 14 bases between. Looked up from germline, CDR1 is SGHTA and CDR2 is FQGNSA. The CDR3 consists of 16 residues. The DNA for the CDR3 is TGTGCCAGCAGCTTAAGTCCCGGGGGTATCTACAATGAGCAGTTCTTC. It codes for CASSLSPGGIYNEQFF.